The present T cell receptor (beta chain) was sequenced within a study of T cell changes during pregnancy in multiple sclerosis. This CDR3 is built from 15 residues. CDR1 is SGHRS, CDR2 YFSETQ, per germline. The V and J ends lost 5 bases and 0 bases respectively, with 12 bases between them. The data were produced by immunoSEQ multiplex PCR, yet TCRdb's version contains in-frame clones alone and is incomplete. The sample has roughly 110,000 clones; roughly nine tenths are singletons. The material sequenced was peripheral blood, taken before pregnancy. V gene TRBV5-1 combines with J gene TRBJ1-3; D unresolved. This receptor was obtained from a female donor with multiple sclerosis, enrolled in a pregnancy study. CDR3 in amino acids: CASSTTGNSGNTIYF. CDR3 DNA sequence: TGCGCCAGCAGTACCACGGGGAACTCTGGAAACACCATATATTTT. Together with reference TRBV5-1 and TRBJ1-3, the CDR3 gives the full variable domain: KAGVTQTPRYLIKTRGQQVTLSCSPISGHRSVSWYQQTPGQGLQFLFEYFSETQRNKGNFPGRFSGRQFSNSRSEMNVSTLELGDSALYLCASSTTGNSGNTIYFGEGSWLTVV.